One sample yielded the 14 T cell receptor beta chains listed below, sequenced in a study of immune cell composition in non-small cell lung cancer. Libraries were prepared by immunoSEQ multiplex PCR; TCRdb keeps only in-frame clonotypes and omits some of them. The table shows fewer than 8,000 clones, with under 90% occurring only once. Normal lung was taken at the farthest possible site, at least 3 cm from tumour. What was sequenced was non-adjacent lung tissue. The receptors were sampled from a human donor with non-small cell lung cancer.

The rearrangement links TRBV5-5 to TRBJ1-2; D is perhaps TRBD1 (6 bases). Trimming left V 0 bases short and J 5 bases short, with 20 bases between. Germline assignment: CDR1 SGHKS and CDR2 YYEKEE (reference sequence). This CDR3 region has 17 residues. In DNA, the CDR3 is TGTGCCAGCAGCTTGGGGACAAAATCGCAGGGGCCGTATGGCTACACCTTC. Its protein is CASSLGTKSQGPYGYTF.

Here the CDR3 reads CASSPTNRVGALTGELFF. The CDR3 DNA reads as TGTGCCAGCAGTCCGACCAACAGGGTCGGAGCTCTAACCGGGGAGCTGTTTTTT. The chain is built from TRBV27 and TRBJ2-2, with D tentatively TRBD1 (6 bases). In germline, CDR1 is MNHEY, CDR2 SMNVEV (reference sequence). The CDR3 runs 18 residues. V lost 5 bases and J 5 bases, leaving 24 bases between the germline ends.

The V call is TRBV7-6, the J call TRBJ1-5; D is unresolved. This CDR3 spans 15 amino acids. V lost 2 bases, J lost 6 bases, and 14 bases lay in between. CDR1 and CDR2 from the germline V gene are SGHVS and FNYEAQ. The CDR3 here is CASSLSNGESQPQHF. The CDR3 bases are TGTGCCAGCAGCTTAAGTAACGGGGAGAGTCAGCCCCAGCATTTT.

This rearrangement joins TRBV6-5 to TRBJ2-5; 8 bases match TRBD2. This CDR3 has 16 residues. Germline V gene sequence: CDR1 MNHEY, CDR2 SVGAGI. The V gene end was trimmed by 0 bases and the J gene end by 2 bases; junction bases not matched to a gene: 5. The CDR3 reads CASSYSGRGDQETQYF. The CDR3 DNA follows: TGTGCCAGCAGTTACTCCGGGAGGGGTGATCAAGAGACCCAGTACTTC.

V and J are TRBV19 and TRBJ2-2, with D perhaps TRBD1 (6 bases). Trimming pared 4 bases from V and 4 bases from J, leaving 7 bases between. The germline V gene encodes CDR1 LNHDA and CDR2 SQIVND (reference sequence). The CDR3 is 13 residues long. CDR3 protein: CASSTGVTGELFF. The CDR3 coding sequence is TGTGCCAGTAGTACAGGGGTCACCGGGGAGCTGTTTTTT.

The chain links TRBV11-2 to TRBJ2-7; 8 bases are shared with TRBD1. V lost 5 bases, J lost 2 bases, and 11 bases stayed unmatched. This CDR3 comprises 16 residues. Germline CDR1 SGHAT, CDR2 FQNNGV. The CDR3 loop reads CASSIESGTGPYEQYF. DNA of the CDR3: TGTGCCAGCAGCATCGAATCCGGGACAGGACCCTACGAGCAGTACTTC.

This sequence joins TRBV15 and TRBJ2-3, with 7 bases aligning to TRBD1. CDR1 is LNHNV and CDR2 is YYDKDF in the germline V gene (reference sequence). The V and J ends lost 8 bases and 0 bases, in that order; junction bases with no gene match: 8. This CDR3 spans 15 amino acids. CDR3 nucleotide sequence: TGTGCCACCGGGGACAGACTAACTAGCACAGATACGCAGTATTTT. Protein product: CATGDRLTSTDTQYF.

Here the CDR3 DNA reads TGTGCCAGCAGTTTCGACAATGAGCAGTTCTTC. Translation gives CASSFDNEQFF. V usage is TRBV6-6 and J usage is TRBJ2-1; no firm D call. Trimming left V 4 bases short and J 5 bases short, with 3 bases between. Germline V gives CDR1 MNHNY, CDR2 SVGAGI (reference sequence). The CDR3 loop spans 11 amino acids.

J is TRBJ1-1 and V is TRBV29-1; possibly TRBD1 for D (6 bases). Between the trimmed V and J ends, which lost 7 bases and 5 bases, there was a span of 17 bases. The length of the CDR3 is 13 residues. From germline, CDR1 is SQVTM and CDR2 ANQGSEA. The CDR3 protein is CSGTLQGSTEAFF. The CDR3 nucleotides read TGCAGCGGGACACTACAGGGCTCAACTGAAGCTTTCTTT.

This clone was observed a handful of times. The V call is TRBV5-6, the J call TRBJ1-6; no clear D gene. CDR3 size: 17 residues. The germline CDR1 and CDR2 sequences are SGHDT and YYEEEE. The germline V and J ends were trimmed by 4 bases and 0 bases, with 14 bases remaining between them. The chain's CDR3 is CASSTKPRSSYNSPLHF. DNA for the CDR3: TGTGCCAGCAGCACCAAGCCAAGAAGCTCCTATAATTCACCCCTCCACTTT.

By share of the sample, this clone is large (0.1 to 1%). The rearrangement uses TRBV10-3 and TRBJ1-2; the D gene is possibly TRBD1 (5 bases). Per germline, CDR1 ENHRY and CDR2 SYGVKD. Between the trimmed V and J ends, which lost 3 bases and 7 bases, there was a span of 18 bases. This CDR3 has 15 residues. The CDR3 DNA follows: TGTGCCATCAGTGATACAACAGGTCGAGTAGGTGGCTACACCTTC. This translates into CAISDTTGRVGGYTF.

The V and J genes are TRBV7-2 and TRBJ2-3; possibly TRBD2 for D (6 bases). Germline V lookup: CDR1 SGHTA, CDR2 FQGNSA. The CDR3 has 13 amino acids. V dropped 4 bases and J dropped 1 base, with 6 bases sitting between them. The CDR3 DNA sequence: TGTGCCAGCAGCTCGGGGGGCACAGATACGCAGTATTTT. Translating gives CASSSGGTDTQYF.

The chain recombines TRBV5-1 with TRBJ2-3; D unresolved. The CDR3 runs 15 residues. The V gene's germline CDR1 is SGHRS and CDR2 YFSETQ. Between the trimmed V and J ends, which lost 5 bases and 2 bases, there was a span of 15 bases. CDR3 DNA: TGCGCCAGCAGTCCTGTCGGTTCTAACACAGATACGCAGTATTTT. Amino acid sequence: CASSPVGSNTDTQYF.

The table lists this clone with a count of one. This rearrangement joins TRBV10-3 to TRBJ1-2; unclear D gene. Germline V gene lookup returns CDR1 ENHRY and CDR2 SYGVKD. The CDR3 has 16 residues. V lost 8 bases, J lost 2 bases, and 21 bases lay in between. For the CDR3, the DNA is TGTGCCATCTCGCAATTTGGCGCGGGATCCAACTATGGCTACACCTTC. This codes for CAISQFGAGSNYGYTF.